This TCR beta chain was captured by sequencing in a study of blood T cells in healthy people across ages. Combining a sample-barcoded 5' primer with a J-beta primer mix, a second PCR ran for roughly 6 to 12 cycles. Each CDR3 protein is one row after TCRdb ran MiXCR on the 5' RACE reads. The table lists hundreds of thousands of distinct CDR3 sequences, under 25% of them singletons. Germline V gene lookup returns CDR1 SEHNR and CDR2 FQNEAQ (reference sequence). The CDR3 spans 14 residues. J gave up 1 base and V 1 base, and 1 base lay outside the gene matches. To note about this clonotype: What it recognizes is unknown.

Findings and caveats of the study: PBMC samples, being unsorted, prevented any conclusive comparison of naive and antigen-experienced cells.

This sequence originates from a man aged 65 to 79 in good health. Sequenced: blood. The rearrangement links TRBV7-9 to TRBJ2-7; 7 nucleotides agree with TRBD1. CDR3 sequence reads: CASSLGGQSYEQYF. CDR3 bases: TGTGCCAGCAGCTTAGGGGGACAGTCCTACGAGCAGTACTTC.